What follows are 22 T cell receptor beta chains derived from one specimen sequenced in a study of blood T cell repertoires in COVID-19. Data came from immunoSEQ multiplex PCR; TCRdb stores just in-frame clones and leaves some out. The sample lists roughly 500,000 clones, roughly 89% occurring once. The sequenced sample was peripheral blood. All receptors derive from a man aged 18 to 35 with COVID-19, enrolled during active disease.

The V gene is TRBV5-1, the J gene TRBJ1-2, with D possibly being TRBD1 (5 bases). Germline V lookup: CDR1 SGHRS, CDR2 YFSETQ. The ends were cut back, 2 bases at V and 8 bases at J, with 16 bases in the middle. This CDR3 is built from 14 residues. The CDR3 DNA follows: TGCGCCAGCAGCTTCGGGACTCGGGAGTACGGCTACACCTTC. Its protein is CASSFGTREYGYTF.

Here the CDR3 reads CASSPYTSGGADEQFF. CDR3 nucleotides: TGTGCCAGCAGTCCGTACACTAGCGGGGGGGCCGATGAGCAGTTCTTC. The chain joins TRBV6-2 or TRBV6-3 to TRBJ2-1, with 13 bases lining up with TRBD2. The J segment lost 8 bases and the V segment lost 5 bases, leaving 9 bases of the junction unmatched. Germline CDR1 MNHEY, CDR2 SVGEGT. The CDR3 length is 16 residues.

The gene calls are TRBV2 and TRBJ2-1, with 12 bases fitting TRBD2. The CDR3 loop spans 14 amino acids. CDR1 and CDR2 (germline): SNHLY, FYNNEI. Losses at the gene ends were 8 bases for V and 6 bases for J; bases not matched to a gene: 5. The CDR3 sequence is CASGRTSGVNEQFF. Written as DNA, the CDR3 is TGTGCCAGCGGCCGGACTAGCGGGGTCAATGAGCAGTTCTTC. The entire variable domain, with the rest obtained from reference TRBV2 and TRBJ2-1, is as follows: EPEVTQTPSHQVTQMGQEVILRCVPISNHLYFYWYRQILGQKVEFLVSFYNNEISEKSEIFDDQFSVERPDGSNFTLKIRSTKLEDSAMYFCASGRTSGVNEQFFGPGTRLTVL.

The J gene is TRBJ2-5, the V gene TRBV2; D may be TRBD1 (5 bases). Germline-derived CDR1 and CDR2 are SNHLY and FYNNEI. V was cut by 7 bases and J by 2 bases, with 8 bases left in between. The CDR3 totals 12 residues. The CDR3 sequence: CASTTVQETQYF. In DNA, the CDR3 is TGTGCCAGCACGACAGTTCAAGAGACCCAGTACTTC. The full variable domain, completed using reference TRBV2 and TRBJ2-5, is EPEVTQTPSHQVTQMGQEVILRCVPISNHLYFYWYRQILGQKVEFLVSFYNNEISEKSEIFDDQFSVERPDGSNFTLKIRSTKLEDSAMYFCASTTVQETQYFGPGTRLLVL.

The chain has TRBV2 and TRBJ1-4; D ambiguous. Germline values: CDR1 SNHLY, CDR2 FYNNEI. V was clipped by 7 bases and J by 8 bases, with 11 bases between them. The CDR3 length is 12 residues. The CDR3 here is CASNLFREKLFF. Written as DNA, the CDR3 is TGTGCCAGCAACCTTTTTCGGGAAAAACTGTTTTTT.

The CDR3 protein is CSVTDRFYGYTF. For the CDR3, the DNA is TGCAGCGTTACCGACAGGTTCTATGGCTACACCTTC. The chain uses TRBV29-1 and TRBJ1-2, with D perhaps TRBD1 (6 bases). The V and J ends lost 5 bases and 4 bases respectively, with 11 bases between them. CDR3 length: 12 amino acids. CDR1 is SQVTM, CDR2 ANQGSEA, per germline.

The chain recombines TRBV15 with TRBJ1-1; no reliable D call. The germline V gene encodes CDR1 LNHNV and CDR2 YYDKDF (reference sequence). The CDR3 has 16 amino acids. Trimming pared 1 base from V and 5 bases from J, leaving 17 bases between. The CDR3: CATSRVGGLIGTEAFF. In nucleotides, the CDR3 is TGTGCCACCAGCAGAGTAGGTGGGCTAATAGGAACTGAAGCTTTCTTT.

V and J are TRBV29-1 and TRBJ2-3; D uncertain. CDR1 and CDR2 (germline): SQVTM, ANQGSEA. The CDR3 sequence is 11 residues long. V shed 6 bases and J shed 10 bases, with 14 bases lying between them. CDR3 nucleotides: TGCAGCGTCCTTTCCTCCTCGTCGCAGTATTTT. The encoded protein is CSVLSSSSQYF.

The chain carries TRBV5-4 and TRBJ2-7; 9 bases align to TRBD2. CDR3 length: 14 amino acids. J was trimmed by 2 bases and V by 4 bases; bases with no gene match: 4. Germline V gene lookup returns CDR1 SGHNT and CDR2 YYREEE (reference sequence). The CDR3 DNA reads TGTGCCAGCAGCCCGGGACTAGCCGCCTACGAGCAGTACTTC. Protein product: CASSPGLAAYEQYF.

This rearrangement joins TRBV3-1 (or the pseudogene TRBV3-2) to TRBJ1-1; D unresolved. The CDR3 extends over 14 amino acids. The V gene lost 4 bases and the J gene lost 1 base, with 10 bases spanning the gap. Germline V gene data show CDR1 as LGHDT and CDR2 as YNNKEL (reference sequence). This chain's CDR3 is CASSREGWNTEAFF. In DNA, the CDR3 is TGTGCCAGCAGCCGGGAGGGTTGGAACACTGAAGCTTTCTTT.

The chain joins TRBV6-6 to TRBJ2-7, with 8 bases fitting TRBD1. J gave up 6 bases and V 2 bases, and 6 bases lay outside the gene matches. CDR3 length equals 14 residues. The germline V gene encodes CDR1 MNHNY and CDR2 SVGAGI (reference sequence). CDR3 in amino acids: CASSYPPGTGEQYF. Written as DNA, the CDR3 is TGTGCCAGCAGTTACCCACCGGGGACAGGCGAGCAGTACTTC.

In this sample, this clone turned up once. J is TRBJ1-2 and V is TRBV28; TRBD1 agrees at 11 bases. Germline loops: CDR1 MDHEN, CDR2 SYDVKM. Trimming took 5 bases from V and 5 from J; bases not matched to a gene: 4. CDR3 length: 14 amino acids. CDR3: CASSLGQGAYGYTF. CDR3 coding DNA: TGTGCCAGCAGTCTTGGACAGGGGGCGTATGGCTACACCTTC.

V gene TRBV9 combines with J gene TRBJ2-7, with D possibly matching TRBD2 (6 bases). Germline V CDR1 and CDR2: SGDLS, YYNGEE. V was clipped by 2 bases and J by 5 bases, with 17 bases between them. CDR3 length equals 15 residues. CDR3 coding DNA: TGTGCCAGCAGCGTCCAGGAGGGCCGAGGGGACGAGCAGTACTTC. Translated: CASSVQEGRGDEQYF.

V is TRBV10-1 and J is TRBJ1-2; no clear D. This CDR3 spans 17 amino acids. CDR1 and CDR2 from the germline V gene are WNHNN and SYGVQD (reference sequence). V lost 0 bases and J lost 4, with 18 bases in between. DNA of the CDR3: TGCGCCAGCAGTGAGTCGAGTACATCCAGGTCGAGCTATGGCTACACCTTC. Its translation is CASSESSTSRSSYGYTF.

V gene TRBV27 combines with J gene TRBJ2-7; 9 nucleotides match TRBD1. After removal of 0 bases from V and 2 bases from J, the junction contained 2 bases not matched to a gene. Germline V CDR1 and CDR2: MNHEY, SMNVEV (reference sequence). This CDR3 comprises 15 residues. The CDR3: CASSLSGQGTYEQYF. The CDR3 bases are TGTGCCAGCAGTTTATCTGGACAGGGGACCTACGAGCAGTACTTC.

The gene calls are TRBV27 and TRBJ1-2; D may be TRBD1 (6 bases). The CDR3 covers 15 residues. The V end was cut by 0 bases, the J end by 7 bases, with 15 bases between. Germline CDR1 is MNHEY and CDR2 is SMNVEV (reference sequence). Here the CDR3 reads CASSLSPGTLGGYTF. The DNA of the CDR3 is TGTGCCAGCAGTTTATCCCCCGGGACACTTGGTGGCTACACCTTC.

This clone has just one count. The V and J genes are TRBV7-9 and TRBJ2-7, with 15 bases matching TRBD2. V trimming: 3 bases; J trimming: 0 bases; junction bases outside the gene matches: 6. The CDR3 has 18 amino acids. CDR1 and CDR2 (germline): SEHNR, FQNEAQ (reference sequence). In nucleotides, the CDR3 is TGTGCCAGCAGCTTGGGGACTAGCGGGGGGAGGCGCTCCTACGAGCAGTACTTC. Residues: CASSLGTSGGRRSYEQYF.

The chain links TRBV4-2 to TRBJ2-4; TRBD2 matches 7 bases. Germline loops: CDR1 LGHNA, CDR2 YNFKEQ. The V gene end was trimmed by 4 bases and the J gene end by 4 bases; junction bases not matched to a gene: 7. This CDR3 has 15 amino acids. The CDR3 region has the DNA TGTGCCAGCAGCCTTGGGACGGGGGGAAAAAACATTCAGTACTTC. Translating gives CASSLGTGGKNIQYF.

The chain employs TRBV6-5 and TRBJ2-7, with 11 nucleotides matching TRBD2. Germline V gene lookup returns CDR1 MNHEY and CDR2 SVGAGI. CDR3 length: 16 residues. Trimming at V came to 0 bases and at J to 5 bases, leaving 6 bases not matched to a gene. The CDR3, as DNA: TGTGCCAGCAGTTACTCCAGTAGCGGGGGGGCAGACGAGCAGTACTTC. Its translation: CASSYSSSGGADEQYF.

CDR3 coding DNA: TGTGCCACCAGCAGAGATCAGGGGAGCTCCTACAATGAGCAGTTCTTC. This translates into CATSRDQGSSYNEQFF. The V and J genes are TRBV15 and TRBJ2-1; D perhaps matches TRBD1 (6 bases). Germline CDR1 is LNHNV and CDR2 is YYDKDF (reference sequence). Trimming took off 0 bases at V and 0 bases at J, with 9 bases between the two ends. CDR3 size: 16 residues.

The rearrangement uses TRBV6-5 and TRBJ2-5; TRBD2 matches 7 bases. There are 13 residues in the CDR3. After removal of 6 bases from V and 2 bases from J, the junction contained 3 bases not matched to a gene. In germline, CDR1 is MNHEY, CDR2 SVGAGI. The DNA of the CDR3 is TGTGCCAGCAGACCAGCGGGGCAAGAGACCCAGTACTTC. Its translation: CASRPAGQETQYF.

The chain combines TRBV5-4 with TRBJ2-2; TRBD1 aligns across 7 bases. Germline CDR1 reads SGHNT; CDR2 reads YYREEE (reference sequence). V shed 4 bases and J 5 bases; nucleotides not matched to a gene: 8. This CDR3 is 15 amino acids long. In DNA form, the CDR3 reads TGTGCCAGCAGCAGAGGGACAGTAGCTACCGGGGAGCTGTTTTTT. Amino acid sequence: CASSRGTVATGELFF.